This TCR beta chain comes out of a study of cytomegalovirus exposure and HLA in healthy donors. Findings and caveats of the study: The investigators catalogued 164 TCR beta chains as cytomegalovirus-associated.

This clone was detected a few times. What it binds is not known. PCR amplification relied on 60 Vbeta primers (plus 13 Jbeta primers). Assay: immunoSEQ multiplex PCR; the TCRdb copy retains only in-frame clones and omits some. The profile shows roughly 110,000 clones, about 80% of them singletons. The sequencing input was PBMCs. This receptor was obtained from a woman aged 18 to 35 in good health and CMV-seropositive.

The CDR3 loop is CASSSYREAQGTGELFF. The CDR3 DNA reads as TGTGCCAGCAGTTCCTACCGTGAGGCCCAGGGTACCGGGGAGCTGTTTTTT. This chain connects TRBV27 to TRBJ2-2, with D possibly matching TRBD1 (5 bases). CDR1 and CDR2 from the germline V gene are MNHEY and SMNVEV (reference sequence). The CDR3 runs to 17 residues. V shed 4 bases and J shed 5 bases, with 20 bases lying between them.